This T cell receptor beta chain emerged from a study of T cell responses to AZD1222 COVID-19 vaccine. General study findings and limits: Repertoire sampling occurred only after the peak T cell response. Targeting of unmutated variant regions was reportedly seen in nearly half of spike-specific TCRs. Donors skewed white British and female; clonal diversity was possibly underestimated.

Some clones are missing from TCRdb's copy, which holds only in-frame ones; the method was immunoSEQ multiplex PCR. The listing contains more than 110,000 clones. About this clone itself: The antigen is unknown.

The CDR3 sequence is 13 residues long. Looked up from germline, CDR1 is SGHNT and CDR2 is YENEEA. The V end was cut by 3 bases, the J end by 2 bases, with 8 bases between. The chain recombines TRBV11-3 with TRBJ2-7; D may be TRBD2 (6 bases). The source material was peripheral blood. This clonotype originated in an adult in good health. CDR3 DNA sequence: TGTGCCAGCAGCTTCGGGGGAACCTACGAGCAGTACTTC. It translates to CASSFGGTYEQYF.